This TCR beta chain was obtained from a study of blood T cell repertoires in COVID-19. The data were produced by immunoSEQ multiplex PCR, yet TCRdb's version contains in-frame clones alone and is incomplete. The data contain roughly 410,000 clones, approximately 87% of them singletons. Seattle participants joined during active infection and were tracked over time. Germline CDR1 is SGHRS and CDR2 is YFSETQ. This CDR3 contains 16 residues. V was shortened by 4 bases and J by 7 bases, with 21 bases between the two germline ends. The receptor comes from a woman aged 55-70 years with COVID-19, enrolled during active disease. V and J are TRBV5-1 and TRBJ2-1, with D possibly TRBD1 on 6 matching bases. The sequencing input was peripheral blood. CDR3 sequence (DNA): TGCGCCAGCAGCCTCACCACAGGGCAGTTGGGGAATGAGCAGTTCTTC. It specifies CASSLTTGQLGNEQFF.